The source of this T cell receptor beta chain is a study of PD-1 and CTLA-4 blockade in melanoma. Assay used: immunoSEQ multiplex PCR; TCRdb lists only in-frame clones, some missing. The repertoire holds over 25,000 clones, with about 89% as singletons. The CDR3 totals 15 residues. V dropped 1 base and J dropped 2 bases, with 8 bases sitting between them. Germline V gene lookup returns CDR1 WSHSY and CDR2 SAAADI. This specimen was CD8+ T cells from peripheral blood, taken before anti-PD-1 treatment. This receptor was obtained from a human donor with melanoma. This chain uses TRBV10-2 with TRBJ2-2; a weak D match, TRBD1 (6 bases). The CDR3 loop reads CASSEWTDNTGELFF. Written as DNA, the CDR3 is TGCGCCAGCAGTGAGTGGACAGACAACACCGGGGAGCTGTTTTTT.